These 14 T cell receptor beta chains were sequenced from one sample in a study of blood T cells in healthy people across ages. The authors ran a second PCR of about 6 to 11 cycles using a sample-barcoded 5' primer and a J-beta primer mix. TCRdb processed the 5' RACE reads anew with MiXCR; each CDR3 protein has one entry. The table includes 1 million or so distinct CDR3 sequences, around 27% detected once. The data also belong to a second study, concerning T cells of mothers and their children.

The sequenced material came from blood. These receptors all stem from a girl aged 2 to 9 in good health.

This clonotype occurred a few times. The gene calls are TRBV12-3 or TRBV12-4 and TRBJ1-3; D call uncertain. V lost 3 bases and J lost 0, with 9 bases in between. CDR3 length equals 15 residues. The CDR3 DNA reads as TGTGCCAGCAGTTTGGAGACAATCTCTGGAAACACCATATATTTT. Its protein product is CASSLETISGNTIYF.

This clonotype turned up a few times. V and J are TRBV28 and TRBJ2-3; the D is unclear. V lost 2 bases and J lost 3, with 15 bases in between. Germline V lookup: CDR1 MDHEN, CDR2 SYDVKM. The CDR3 has 16 residues. CDR3: CASSLGLPAETDTQYF. CDR3 nucleotide sequence: TGTGCCAGCAGTTTAGGGCTCCCCGCGGAGACAGATACGCAGTATTTT.

The rearrangement uses TRBV13 and TRBJ2-7; D is unclear. V lost 4 bases and J lost 7, with 14 bases in between. CDR3 length: 13 amino acids. The germline CDR1 and CDR2 sequences are PRHDT and FYEKMQ (reference sequence). The CDR3, as DNA: TGTGCCAGCAGCTCGGGTCCCGTACGGGAGCAGTACTTC. This sequence encodes CASSSGPVREQYF. The variable domain in full, completed from reference TRBV13 and TRBJ2-7, reads AAGVIQSPRHLIKEKRETATLKCYPIPRHDTVYWYQQGPGQDPQFLISFYEKMQSDKGSIPDRFSAQQFSDYHSELNMSSLELGDSALYFCASSSGPVREQYFGPGTRLTVT.

The chain links TRBV10-3 to TRBJ2-4; D is unclear. Trimming took off 0 bases at V and 9 bases at J, with 12 bases between the two ends. The germline V gene encodes CDR1 ENHRY and CDR2 SYGVKD. CDR3 size: 14 residues. The CDR3, as DNA: TGTGCCATCAGTGAGTCGATCCTGGGGTCCATTCAGTACTTC. This sequence encodes CAISESILGSIQYF.

This clonotype was picked up a small number of times. This CDR3 is CSARENKQNQPQHF. The CDR3 region has the DNA TGCAGTGCCCGGGAGAACAAGCAAAATCAGCCCCAGCATTTT. The V gene is TRBV20-1, the J gene TRBJ1-5; D is unresolved. Germline CDR1 and CDR2: DFQATT and SNEGSKA (reference sequence). The V end lost 6 bases, the J end lost 4 bases, and 16 bases lay between the germline ends. CDR3 length: 14 residues.

J is TRBJ1-1 and V is TRBV6-5; D not resolved. Germline values: CDR1 MNHEY, CDR2 SVGAGI. Trimming stripped 11 bases from V and 3 bases from J, with 22 bases between. CDR3 size: 15 residues. CDR3 DNA: TGTGCCTCCCGGCAAGTCGTCGTCCGGGACACTGAAGCTTTCTTT. Encoded protein: CASRQVVVRDTEAFF.

V and J are TRBV29-1 and TRBJ1-1; D possibly corresponds to TRBD1 (6 bases). Germline CDR1 SQVTM, CDR2 ANQGSEA. Trimming stripped 2 bases from V and 3 bases from J, with 13 bases between. The CDR3 has 14 amino acids. The CDR3 region is CSVESPRGHTEAFF. In DNA form, the CDR3 reads TGCAGCGTTGAATCTCCCCGGGGGCACACTGAAGCTTTCTTT.

This clonotype appeared a few times. This rearrangement joins TRBV6-2 or TRBV6-3 to TRBJ2-2; possible D gene TRBD2, 5 bases. This CDR3 spans 15 amino acids. Trimming left V 7 bases short and J 1 base short, with 13 bases between. The germline V gene has CDR1 MNHEY and CDR2 SVGEGT. The CDR3 spells CASTSREGNTGELFF. CDR3 sequence (DNA): TGTGCCAGCACGTCCCGCGAGGGGAACACCGGGGAGCTGTTTTTT.

This clonotype was detected a few times. This chain joins TRBV21-1 and TRBJ2-4. TRBV21-1 is assigned pseudogene status. The CDR3 has 14 residues. This chain's CDR3 is CASILTLAKNIQYF. The CDR3 coding sequence is TGTGCCAGCATACTGACTCTAGCCAAAAACATTCAGTACTTC.

CDR3 nucleotides: TGTGCCATCAGCTCCGGGACTAGCGGACCCTTGGGGGAGCAGTTCTTC. This translates into CAISSGTSGPLGEQFF. The V call is TRBV10-3, the J call TRBJ2-5; 11 bases map to TRBD2. The J call may be wrong; the DNA end is better matched by TRBJ2-1. The CDR3 has 16 residues. Germline V CDR1 and CDR2: ENHRY, SYGVKD.

The V call is TRBV9, the J call TRBJ2-1; D is ambiguous. This CDR3 is 18 amino acids long. The V and J ends lost 4 bases and 2 bases respectively, with 22 bases between them. From germline, CDR1 is SGDLS and CDR2 YYNGEE. In DNA form, the CDR3 reads TGTGCCAGCAGCTTATTTCCGCCGGTGGTAGGTGCCTACAATGAGCAGTTCTTC. This translates into CASSLFPPVVGAYNEQFF.

The chain links TRBV2 to TRBJ2-3, with a tentative D call TRBD2 (5 bases). The CDR3 totals 15 residues. Germline-derived CDR1 and CDR2 are SNHLY and FYNNEI. Trimming took off 4 bases at V and 0 bases at J, with 11 bases between the two ends. In DNA, the CDR3 is TGTGCCAGCAGTGTCGGAGGACCTAGCACAGATACGCAGTATTTT. This encodes CASSVGGPSTDTQYF. Full variable domain (missing parts from reference TRBV2 and TRBJ2-3): EPEVTQTPSHQVTQMGQEVILRCVPISNHLYFYWYRQILGQKVEFLVSFYNNEISEKSEIFDDQFSVERPDGSNFTLKIRSTKLEDSAMYFCASSVGGPSTDTQYFGPGTRLTVL.

This clonotype was seen at least ten times. V is TRBV12-3 or TRBV12-4 and J is TRBJ2-1; 9 bases map to TRBD2. The length of the CDR3 is 16 residues. Unmatched junction bases numbered 12, after V lost 7 bases and J lost 5 bases. The CDR3 here is CASNSRNSGGNNEQFF. The CDR3 DNA sequence: TGTGCCAGCAATTCTAGGAATAGCGGGGGCAACAATGAGCAGTTCTTC.

The chain has TRBV27 and TRBJ2-7, with 10 bases fitting TRBD1. The CDR3 length is 15 residues. Germline CDR1 and CDR2: MNHEY and SMNVEV (reference sequence). The J segment lost 5 bases and the V segment lost 5 bases, leaving 9 bases of the junction unmatched. As DNA, the CDR3 is TGTGCCAGCAGTCGTCCGGGACAGGGGTCCCACGAGCAGTACTTC. This encodes CASSRPGQGSHEQYF.